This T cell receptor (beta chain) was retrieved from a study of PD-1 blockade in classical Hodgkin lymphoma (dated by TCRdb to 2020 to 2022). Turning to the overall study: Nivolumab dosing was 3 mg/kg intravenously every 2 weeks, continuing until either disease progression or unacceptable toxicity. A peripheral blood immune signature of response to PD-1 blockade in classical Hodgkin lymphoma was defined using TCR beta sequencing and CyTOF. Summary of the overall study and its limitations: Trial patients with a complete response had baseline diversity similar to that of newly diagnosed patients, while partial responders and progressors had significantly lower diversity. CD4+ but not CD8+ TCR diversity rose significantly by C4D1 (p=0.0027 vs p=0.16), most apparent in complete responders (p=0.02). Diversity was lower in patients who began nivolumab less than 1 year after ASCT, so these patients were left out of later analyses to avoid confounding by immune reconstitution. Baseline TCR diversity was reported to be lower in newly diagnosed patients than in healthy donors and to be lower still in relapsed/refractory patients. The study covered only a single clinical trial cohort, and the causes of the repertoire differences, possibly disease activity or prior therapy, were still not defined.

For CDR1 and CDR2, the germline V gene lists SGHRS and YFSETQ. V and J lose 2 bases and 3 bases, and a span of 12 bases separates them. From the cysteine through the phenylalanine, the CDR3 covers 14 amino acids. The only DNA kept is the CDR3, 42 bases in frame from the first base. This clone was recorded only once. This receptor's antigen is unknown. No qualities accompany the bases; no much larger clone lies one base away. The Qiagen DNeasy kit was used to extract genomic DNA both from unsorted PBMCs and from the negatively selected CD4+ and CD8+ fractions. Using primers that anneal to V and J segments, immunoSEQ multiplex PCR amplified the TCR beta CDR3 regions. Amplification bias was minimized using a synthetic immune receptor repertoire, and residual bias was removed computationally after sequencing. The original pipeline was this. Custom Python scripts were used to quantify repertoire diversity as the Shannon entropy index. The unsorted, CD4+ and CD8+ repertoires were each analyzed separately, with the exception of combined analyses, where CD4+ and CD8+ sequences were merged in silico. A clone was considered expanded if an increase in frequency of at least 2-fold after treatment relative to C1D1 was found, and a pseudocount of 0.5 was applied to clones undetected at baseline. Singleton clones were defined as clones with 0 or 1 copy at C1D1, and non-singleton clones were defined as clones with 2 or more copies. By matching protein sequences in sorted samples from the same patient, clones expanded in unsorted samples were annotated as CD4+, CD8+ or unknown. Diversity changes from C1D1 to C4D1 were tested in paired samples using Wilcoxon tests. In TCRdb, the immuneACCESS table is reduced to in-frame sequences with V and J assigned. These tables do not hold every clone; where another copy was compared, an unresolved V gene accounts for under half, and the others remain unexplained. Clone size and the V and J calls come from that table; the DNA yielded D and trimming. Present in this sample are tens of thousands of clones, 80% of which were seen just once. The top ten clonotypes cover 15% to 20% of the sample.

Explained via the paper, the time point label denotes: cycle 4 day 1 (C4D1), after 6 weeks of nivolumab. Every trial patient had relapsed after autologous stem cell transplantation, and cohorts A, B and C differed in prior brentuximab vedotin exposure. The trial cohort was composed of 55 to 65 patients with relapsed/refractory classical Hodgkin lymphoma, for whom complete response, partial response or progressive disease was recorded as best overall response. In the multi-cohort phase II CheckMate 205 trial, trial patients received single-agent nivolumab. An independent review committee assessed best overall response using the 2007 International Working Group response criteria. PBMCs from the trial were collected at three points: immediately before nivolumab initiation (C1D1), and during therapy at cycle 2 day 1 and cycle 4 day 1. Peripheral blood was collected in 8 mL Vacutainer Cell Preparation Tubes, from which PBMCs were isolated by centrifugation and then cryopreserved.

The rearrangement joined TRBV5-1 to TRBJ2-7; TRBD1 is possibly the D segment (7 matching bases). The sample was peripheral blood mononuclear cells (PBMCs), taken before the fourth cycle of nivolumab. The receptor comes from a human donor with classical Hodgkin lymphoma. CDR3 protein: CASSFRQGGYEQYF. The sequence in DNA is TGCGCCAGCAGCTTCAGGCAGGGGGGCTACGAGCAGTACTTC.